This T cell receptor (beta chain) was recorded in a study of spatial heterogeneity in lung cancer. TCRdb re-analysed the 5' RACE reads in MiXCR, keeping a single row per CDR3 protein. The repertoire holds tens of thousands of distinct CDR3 sequences, with less than 9.5% as singletons. The length of the CDR3 is 15 residues. Germline CDR1 and CDR2: SGHAT and FQNNGV. Trimming removed 5 bases from V and 5 bases from J; junction bases left unmatched: 6. Specified time point: sample taken at primary tumor resection. This clonotype occurred many times. The V call is TRBV11-2, the J call TRBJ2-3; 11 bases fit TRBD1. Here the sequenced sample was PBMCs, taken at surgery. This receptor was taken from a female donor with early-stage non-small cell lung cancer. CDR3 sequence (DNA): TGTGCCAGCAGCCCCGGACAGGGGGCCGGAGATACGCAGTATTTT. Protein sequence: CASSPGQGAGDTQYF.